This TCR beta chain comes out of a study of blood T cell repertoires in COVID-19 (TCRdb year 2020). Background on the whole study: Samples covering the acute and convalescent phases of COVID-19 were provided by collaborators in the United States, Italy and Spain. A freely available public database, intended as a resource for researchers studying the immune response to SARS-CoV-2, is where the repertoires were released. The samples were drawn from the first 160 participants of the ongoing ImmuneRACE study and from 1,254 subjects provided by 6 global collaborators. The prospective study material was composed of cDNA or gDNA derived from T cells, B-cell-depleted T cells, or PBMCs. The dataset comprised deeply sampled blood TCRbeta repertoires from subjects exposed to, actively infected with, or recovered from COVID-19. Where available, HLA class I and class II types were obtained from metadata supplied by the sample provider rather than from assay-based typing. A de-identified subject ID, COVID-19 status, age in years and sex were almost always included in the sample metadata. What the authors observed across the whole study: The amount of clinical and demographic metadata varied by source and participant and was provided uncurated.

A word on this clone: Its antigen remains undetermined. No much larger clone is present one base from it, and per-base qualities are unavailable.

Collaborating institutions collected whole blood in K2EDTA tubes following their own protocols. For TCRbeta analysis, collaborators shipped samples as frozen whole blood, isolated PBMCs, or DNA extracted from either of those sample types. The immunoSEQ Assay, a bias-controlled multiplex PCR, was used to amplify TCRbeta CDR3 regions from genomic DNA. Per the source publication's procedure: Nucleated cell counts per sample were estimated from amplification of reference gene primers within the assay. To quantify the absolute abundance of each unique TCRbeta CDR3 rearrangement, sequence reads were collapsed and filtered. For each sample, productive Simpson clonality was calculated as the square root of Simpson's diversity index over productive rearrangements. TCRdb stores this immuneACCESS table with in-frame sequences only. Part of the clones is absent; in the studies checked, under half of the shortfall reflects unresolved V genes, and no reason is known for the rest. That table supplies the V and J calls and clone size; D and trimming were determined from the DNA. Present in this sample are some 110,000 clones, 65% to 85% of which were seen just once. In total, the top ten clones hold around 4.5% of the sample.

As encoded in the germline V gene, CDR1 is ENHRY while CDR2 is SYGVKD. The germline V end is reduced by 10 bases and the J end by 1 base; junction bases left unmatched: 8. Its CDR3 holds 14 amino acids, cysteine through phenylalanine. This entry keeps only the CDR3 DNA: 42 bases, framed from base 1. The clonotype comes from a woman in her seventies with acute or convalescent COVID-19. The rearrangement combines TRBV10-3 with TRBJ2-5; 8 junctional bases match TRBD2. Source material: peripheral blood. The nucleotide sequence reads as follows: TGTGCCACCAGCCGCGGGGGGAGCCAAGAGACCCAGTACTTC. It translates as CATSRGGSQETQYF.